This T cell receptor beta chain was identified in a study of cytomegalovirus exposure and HLA in healthy donors. The study ran its PCR with 60 Vbeta and 13 Jbeta primers. Clones were sequenced by immunoSEQ multiplex PCR, and TCRdb holds only the in-frame ones, with some missing. This table has 150,000 to 200,000 clones, roughly 84% appearing once. V gave up 7 bases and J gave up 2 bases; unmatched junction bases: 5. This CDR3 contains 14 residues. Germline CDR1 reads SGHRS; CDR2 reads YFSETQ. The TCR was taken from a man over 45 in good health and CMV-seropositive. What was sequenced was PBMCs. The rearrangement joins TRBV5-1 to TRBJ2-7, with TRBD2 matching over 11 bases. CDR3 nucleotide sequence: TGCGCCAGCGCCCTTAGCGGGGGGGCCTACGAGCAGTACTTC. It specifies CASALSGGAYEQYF.